Sequencing of this T cell receptor (beta chain) was carried out in a study of CD4 T cells in relation to SARS-CoV-2 and coronaviruses. Deep TCR-beta sequencing used DNA from uncultured naive and memory CD4+ T cells. The data were produced by immunoSEQ multiplex PCR, yet TCRdb's version contains in-frame clones alone and is incomplete. The repertoire holds tens of thousands of clones, with about 91% as singletons. The V gene lost 4 bases and the J gene lost 5 bases, with 20 bases spanning the gap. In germline, CDR1 is LGHDT, CDR2 YNNKEL (reference sequence). The CDR3 spans 17 residues. The chain couples TRBV3-1 (or the pseudogene TRBV3-2) to TRBJ2-2, with unresolved D. Sequencing was done on a sample of naive CD4+ T cells from PBMCs. The subset here: naive CD4+ T cells isolated by negative enrichment. The TCR sequence derives from an adult with COVID-19. The CDR3 coding sequence is TGTGCCAGCAGCCCCCCCCGGCTTTGGGTGGGAACCGGGGAGCTGTTTTTT. It is translated as CASSPPRLWVGTGELFF.